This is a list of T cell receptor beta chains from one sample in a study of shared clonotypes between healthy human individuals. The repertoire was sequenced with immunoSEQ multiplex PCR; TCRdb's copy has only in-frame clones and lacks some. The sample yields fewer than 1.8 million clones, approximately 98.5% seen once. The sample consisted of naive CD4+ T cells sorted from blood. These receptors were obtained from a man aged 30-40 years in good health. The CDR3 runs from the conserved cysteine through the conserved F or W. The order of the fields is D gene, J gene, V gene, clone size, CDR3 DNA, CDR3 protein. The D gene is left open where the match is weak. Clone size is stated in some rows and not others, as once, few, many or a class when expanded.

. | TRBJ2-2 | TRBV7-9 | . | TGTGCCAGCAGCTTAATCCTTGAGGGCAGCGAGCTGTTTTTT | CASSLILEGSELFF
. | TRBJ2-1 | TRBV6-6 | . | TGTGCCGGCGCGAGCTCCTACAATGAGCAGTTCTTC | CAGASSYNEQFF
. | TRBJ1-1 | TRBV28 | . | TGTGCCACCACCACCCCGTTCACTGAAGCTTTCTTT | CATTTPFTEAFF
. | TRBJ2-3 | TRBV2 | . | TGTGCCAGCAGTGAGAGGTCAGGGGGCACAGATACGCAGTATTTT | CASSERSGGTDTQYF
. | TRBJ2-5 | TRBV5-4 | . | TGTGCCAGTTCGACGGACCCTCTGCAAGAGACCCAGTACTTC | CASSTDPLQETQYF
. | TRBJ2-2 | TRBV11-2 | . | TGTGCCAGCAGCGCCCCCTGGTCGCTCGGATGGGCCGGGGAGCTGTTTTTT | CASSAPWSLGWAGELFF
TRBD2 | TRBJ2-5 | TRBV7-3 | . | TGTGCCAGCAGCCTCGGACTAGCGGGAGGCCCGGGCCAAGAGACCCAGTACTTC | CASSLGLAGGPGQETQYF
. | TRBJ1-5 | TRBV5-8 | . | TGTGCCAGCAGCTTAGACAGAGACAATCAGCCCCAGCATTTT | CASSLDRDNQPQHF
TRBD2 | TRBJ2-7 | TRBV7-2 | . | TGTGCCAGCAGCTTATTCGCGGGAGTTTCCGAGCAGTACTTC | CASSLFAGVSEQYF
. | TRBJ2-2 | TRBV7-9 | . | TGTGCCAGCAGCTTATCAGGTTTGGACGCGGGGGAGCTGTTTTTT | CASSLSGLDAGELFF
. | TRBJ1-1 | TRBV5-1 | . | TGCGCCAGCTCCGCCGTTGGGGTAAACACTGAAGCTTTCTTT | CASSAVGVNTEAFF
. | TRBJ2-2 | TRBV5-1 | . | TGCGCCAGCAGCATTGGAGGAGTATACGGGGAGCTGTTTTTT | CASSIGGVYGELFF
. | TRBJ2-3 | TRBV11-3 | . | TGTGCCAGCAGTTCGAGGGGCACAGATACGCAGTATTTT | CASSSRGTDTQYF
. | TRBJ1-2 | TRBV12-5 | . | TGTGCTAGTGGTTTGAAGGCAGGAATTAACTATGGCTACACCTTC | CASGLKAGINYGYTF
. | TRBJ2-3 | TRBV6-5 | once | TGTGCCAGCAGTTCTGGCGCTGCGTCTAGCACAGATACGCAGTATTTT | CASSSGAASSTDTQYF
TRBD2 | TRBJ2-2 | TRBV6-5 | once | TGTGCCACCCGGTTGGCGGGGGGGAACACCGGGGAGCTGTTTTTT | CATRLAGGNTGELFF
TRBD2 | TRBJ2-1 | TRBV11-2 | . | TGTGCCAGCAGCTTTGGGACTAGCGGGAGCCTGGAGCAGTTCTTC | CASSFGTSGSLEQFF